The source of this T cell receptor beta chain is a study of blood T cells in healthy people across ages (dated by TCRdb to about 2015). For the wider study: In model experiments, template switching captured about one uniquely barcoded TCR beta cDNA molecule for every two T cells. For two donors (one aged 18 to 29 and one aged 80 or older), the study analyzed two additional independent replicas of 1 million unique cDNA reads from the same blood draw. Four age groups were formed from the donors: young (average roughly 15 years), middle-aged (approximately 39), aged (62) and long-lived (82). Age-related changes in TCR beta repertoire diversity were measured in the study by deep sequencing normalized with unique cDNA molecular identifiers. To avoid experimental bias, donors of different ages were distributed randomly across sequencing lanes. Overall study outcomes, separate from this receptor: Compared with the aged group, the long-lived group had more naive CD4+ T cells, fewer expanded clones and increased TCR diversity, a pattern suggesting age selection. There was a strong correlation between observed TCR beta diversity and the percentage of naive T cells measured by flow cytometry. Bulk unsorted PBMC profiling prevented conclusive comparison of naive and antigen-experienced compartments. The CMV infection status of donors was not known, potentially confounding age-related changes in expanded clonotypes. Observed TCR beta diversity per million T cells fell roughly linearly with age, and a significant reduction was already apparent by age around 40. Estimates of total diversity based on one million sequenced T cells were regarded as lower bounds and as underestimates.

Turning to this clonotype: Its specific antigen is unknown. No base quality values were provided; no much bigger clone lies one nucleotide off.

The library was generated by 5' RACE. The data were produced on an Illumina HiSeq 2500. A second about 7 to 12 cycle PCR used a sample-barcoded 5' primer and a J-beta primer mix. A template-switch 5' adaptor carrying 12 random nucleotides introduced a unique molecular identifier onto each TCR beta cDNA molecule. Each sample yielded at least 3 million CDR3-containing paired-end reads. The Mint cDNA synthesis kit, primed by a TRBC-specific oligonucleotide, was used to synthesize first-strand cDNA from all RNA. Following uracil-DNA glycosylase treatment, all cDNA underwent a first 18-cycle PCR with the universal primers M1SS and BC2_uni_R. The original pipeline was this. Each sample was normalized by randomly selecting 1 million high-quality reads, each carrying a distinct molecular identifier. Instead of being binned into consensus sequences, reads that shared molecular identifiers were thrown out. MiTCR, with a Q25 quality threshold and the strictest error-elimination algorithm, was used for CDR3 identification, clonotype clustering and error correction. A nonparametric unseen species model with Euler transformation was used to estimate a lower bound on total TCR beta diversity. TCRdb reanalyzed the raw reads on its own, using fastp at Q25 for trimming and MiXCR for clone calling, and kept in-frame beta chains. Entries are consolidated by CDR3 protein sequence, retaining the most common genes and DNA. TCRdb assigned the V and J calls; the authors' analysis was not used. The sample table holds hundreds of thousands of distinct CDR3 sequences, of which roughly 50% were seen once. About a quarter of the sample comes from the top ten.

Systemically healthy Caucasian individuals from Russia, roughly 40 in total and aged about 6 to 95 years, were included as donors. Each donor gave ten milliliters of peripheral blood, drawn into EDTA-treated Vacutainer tubes. Ficoll-Paque density-gradient centrifugation was used to isolate PBMCs, with at least 6 million obtained per sample. Trizol reagent was used to extract total RNA from PBMCs, with at least 5.5 micrograms per sample. The percentages of naive CD45RAhigh/CD27high T cells were determined by flow cytometry on a PBMC aliquot from every donor. For CDR1 and CDR2, the germline V gene lists KGHSH and LQKENI. The CDR3 spans 14 residues, from the cysteine through the phenylalanine. CDR3 DNA only is kept here, 42 bases in frame from base 1. The junction carries 12 bases between V and J, which are trimmed by 3 bases and 6 bases respectively.

This receptor chain uses TRBV18 and TRBJ2-1, with the D gene too uncertain to name. Specimen: blood. The receptor was isolated from a man aged 40-55 years in good health. The DNA sequence is as follows: TGTGCCAGCTCACCCCTCGGAGACCTCAATGAGCAGTTCTTC. Its amino acids are CASSPLGDLNEQFF.